A selection of T cell receptor beta chains follows, all from one sample in a study of radiotherapy plus CTLA-4 blockade in lung cancer. Some clones are missing from TCRdb's copy, which holds only in-frame ones; the method was immunoSEQ multiplex PCR. This repertoire shows 23,000 or so clones, about three quarters found once; its top ten account for over 3%. This sample comprised peripheral blood, obtained from a patient treated with radiotherapy plus ipilimumab. These receptors originate from a human donor with non-small cell lung cancer who had stable disease on radiotherapy plus ipilimumab. The CDR3 runs from the conserved cysteine through the conserved F or W. The D gene is left open where the match is weak. Clone size, where shown, is once, few, many, or a class for clones that have expanded.

DNA	CDR3	V	J	D	size
TGTGCCAGCAGCGCTTCCGGGACAGCTAATGAAAAACTGTTTTTT	CASSASGTANEKLFF	TRBV9	TRBJ1-4	TRBD1	-
TGTGCCAGCAGCTCGAAGAGGGACGGGATTAACACTGAAGCTTTCTTT	CASSSKRDGINTEAFF	TRBV5-6	TRBJ1-1	-	-
TGTGCCAGCAAATTGACAGGTTCTAGCACAGATACGCAGTATTTT	CASKLTGSSTDTQYF	TRBV7-6	TRBJ2-3	-	-
TGTGCCATCAGTTTAGAGGGGAGCTCCTACGAGCAGTACTTC	CAISLEGSSYEQYF	TRBV10-3	TRBJ2-7	-	once
TGTGCCAGCAGCTTAGTTCGTCCCCCAACAGATACGCAGTATTTT	CASSLVRPPTDTQYF	TRBV7-9	TRBJ2-3	-	-
TGTGCCAGCAGCTTGGCCGACAGTGCACGGGAGCAGTACTTC	CASSLADSAREQYF	TRBV5-5	TRBJ2-7	-	-
TGTGCCAGCAGTTTGGGTCCCCGGGGGACCTCGACAGGAGTGTCCGGGGAGCTGTTTTTT	CASSLGPRGTSTGVSGELFF	TRBV27	TRBJ2-2	-	-
TGCGCCAGCAGCCAAGATCGATGGGACAGGGGGCCAGAGCACTCTGGGGCCAACGTCCTGACTTTC	CASSQDRWDRGPEHSGANVLTF	TRBV4-3	TRBJ2-6	TRBD1	-
TGTGCCAGCCGACAGGGTCTTAAGAACACCGGGGAGCTGTTTTTT	CASRQGLKNTGELFF	TRBV19	TRBJ2-2	TRBD1	-
TGTGCCAGCAGTTACGAATACCGGGACAGGGGAGCGGAGACCCAGTACTTC	CASSYEYRDRGAETQYF	TRBV6-4	TRBJ2-5	TRBD1	-
TGTGCCAGCAGTTTGGGTAGCGGGAGGGCAATTTTTCACGAGCAGTACTTC	CASSLGSGRAIFHEQYF	TRBV7-9	TRBJ2-7	TRBD2	-
TGTGCCATCTGGGACAGGGCTGTACTCCCGAACACTGAAGCTTTCTTT	CAIWDRAVLPNTEAFF	TRBV10-3	TRBJ1-1	TRBD1	-
TGTGCCAGCTCTCGAGGGACAGGCGGAAGTGAAAAACTGTTTTTT	CASSRGTGGSEKLFF	TRBV18	TRBJ1-4	TRBD1	-
TGTGCCTGGCAGGGGTTTGGGGACACTGAAGCTTTCTTT	CAWQGFGDTEAFF	TRBV30	TRBJ1-1	-	-
TGCAGCGTAAACAGGGGGCAAGGTCAGCCCCAGCATTTT	CSVNRGQGQPQHF	TRBV29-1	TRBJ1-5	TRBD1	-
TGTGCCAGCTCACCACGCCAGGGGGCGGGTGAGCAGTACTTC	CASSPRQGAGEQYF	TRBV18	TRBJ2-7	TRBD1	-
TGTGCCAGCTCACCTCAAGAGACCCAGTACTTC	CASSPQETQYF	TRBV18	TRBJ2-5	-	-
TGTGCCAGCAGTTCCCCGACTAGCGGGAGGGCCAGGGGCTACAATGAGCAGTTCTTC	CASSSPTSGRARGYNEQFF	TRBV27	TRBJ2-1	TRBD2	-
TGTGCCAGCAGCTTAATTTCGGCTAACAATGAGCAGTTCTTC	CASSLISANNEQFF	TRBV7-3	TRBJ2-1	-	few
TGTGCCAGCAGCCAAGTTTCTAGCGGGACAGGTGAGACCCAGTACTTC	CASSQVSSGTGETQYF	TRBV4-2	TRBJ2-5	-	-
TGTGCCAGCAGTTTATTGGGGCGCCGGGGGACGATTGAACTGTTTTTT	CASSLLGRRGTIELFF	TRBV27	TRBJ1-4	-	-
TGTGCCAGCAGTAGGACAGTCAACAATGAGCAGTTCTTC	CASSRTVNNEQFF	TRBV28	TRBJ2-1	-	-
TGTGCCAGCAGCTTAACGGGGATGAGGATGAACACTGAAGCTTTCTTT	CASSLTGMRMNTEAFF	TRBV13	TRBJ1-1	-	-
TGCGCCAGCAGCCCCACTCGACAGGGGACGAGAACTGAAGCTTTCTTT	CASSPTRQGTRTEAFF	TRBV5-1	TRBJ1-1	TRBD1	-
TGTGCTAGTGGTTGGGGGACTAGCGGGCCGGCCTACGAGCAGTACTTC	CASGWGTSGPAYEQYF	TRBV12-5	TRBJ2-7	TRBD2	-
TGTGCCAGTGGGCTAGCGGGTTACGAGCAGTACTTC	CASGLAGYEQYF	TRBV19	TRBJ2-7	TRBD2	once
TGTGCTAGCAGCTCAAGACAGGGCGCGGGTAATGAGCAGTTCTTC	CASSSRQGAGNEQFF	TRBV7-7	TRBJ2-1	TRBD1	-
TGTGCAAGTCGCTTAAATATCGGACTTCACTTC	CASRLNIGLHF	TRBV12-2	TRBJ2-5	-	-
TGTGCCAGTAGTATATCCTCGGGAAGGGGCCTGACCTACGAGCAGTACTTC	CASSISSGRGLTYEQYF	TRBV19	TRBJ2-7	-	-
TGTGCCAGCAGTCGAAGACAGGGGGCAAACGAGCAGTACTTC	CASSRRQGANEQYF	TRBV6-5	TRBJ2-7	TRBD1	-
TGCGCCAGCGCCCGTGACGTCGGGTATCAGGAAAAACTGTTTTTT	CASARDVGYQEKLFF	TRBV4-1	TRBJ1-4	-	-
TGCGCCAGCAGCTTGGGGTTGAGGGCTGAGCAGTTCTTC	CASSLGLRAEQFF	TRBV5-1	TRBJ2-1	-	-
TGCGCCAGCAGCTTAGTGATGGTTGATACGCAGTATTTT	CASSLVMVDTQYF	TRBV5-1	TRBJ2-3	-	-
TGTGCCAGCACCCGGGGTAGGGGACAAGGTTTGGGGGGCTACACCTTC	CASTRGRGQGLGGYTF	TRBV27	TRBJ1-2	-	few
TGTGCCAGCAGCCAAGGGTCCGGGACTAGCGGATCTAGCACAGATACGCAGTATTTT	CASSQGSGTSGSSTDTQYF	TRBV4-2	TRBJ2-3	TRBD2	-
TGTGCCAGCAGCCAGGGGGGCGGCTCCTACGAGCAGTACTTC	CASSQGGGSYEQYF	TRBV7-3	TRBJ2-7	-	-
TGTGCCAGTAGGAGCAGGGTTGGGAATGAAGCTTTCTTT	CASRSRVGNEAFF	TRBV19	TRBJ1-1	-	-
TGCAGCGTTGCCGGGACAGGGGTAGGTGAGCAGTTCTTC	CSVAGTGVGEQFF	TRBV29-1	TRBJ2-1	TRBD1	-
TGTGCCAGCACTAAGGAAATAGGGTACGAGCAGTACTTC	CASTKEIGYEQYF	TRBV6-5	TRBJ2-7	-	-
TGTGCCAGCAGCTTACAGCAAGAGACCCAGTACTTC	CASSLQQETQYF	TRBV7-2	TRBJ2-5	-	-
TGTGCCAGTAGTCCTCGACAGGAACTACTATGGCTACACTTC	CASSPRQELLWLHF	TRBV19	TRBJ1-2	-	-
TGTGCCAGCAGCTCCGGACCCTACTACGAGCAGTACTTC	CASSSGPYYEQYF	TRBV11-2	TRBJ2-7	-	few
TGTGCCAGCAGCGCGTCCAGGGCGGGGGACTATGGCTACACCTTC	CASSASRAGDYGYTF	TRBV11-2	TRBJ1-2	-	-